The sequence of this T cell receptor beta chain was determined in a study of CD8 T cells in ankylosing spondylitis (dated by TCRdb to between 2016 and 2019). Study-level background: T cell receptor beta repertoires were profiled in healthy donors and ankylosing spondylitis patients so that disease-linked TCR variants could be found. The full study cohort was made up of over 20 ankylosing spondylitis patients and around 100 healthy donors. Samples of peripheral blood were taken, and for ankylosing spondylitis patients, synovial fluid was collected as well. The investigation overall reported the following: The disease-linked clones had a CD8+ phenotype and were found at relatively low frequencies in peripheral blood. Some TCR beta motif variants had previously been reported in synovial fluid and blood of reactive arthritis patients, which suggested common disease-initiation mechanisms. Blood from ankylosing spondylitis patients appeared to be characterized by a TCR beta motif made up of several highly homologous amino acid variants. The disease-linked clones were reported to be significantly enriched in matched synovial fluid samples from ankylosing spondylitis patients.

TCRdb shows the sequencer as Illumina MiSeq. Quantitative 5'-RACE with molecular barcodes was used to prepare TCR beta libraries. Under the source paper's analysis protocol: Disease-linked TCR variants were identified with a new computational method built on a probabilistic model of VDJ rearrangement. TCRdb trimmed public reads at Q25 via fastp, called clones via MiXCR and kept in-frame beta chains. Rows are combined by CDR3 protein, so each entry shows the most common genes and DNA. The V and J calls were determined by TCRdb, not by the authors. The sample table records roughly 38,000 distinct CDR3 sequences; 15% to 20% of these occur just once. In total, the top ten clones hold approximately 48% of the sample. This clonotype showed up just a few times. The antigen it recognizes is unknown. The sample holds no much larger clone one base away, and base qualities are not on file. Spanning cysteine to phenylalanine, the CDR3 consists of 16 amino acids. Only the CDR3 region is kept as DNA, spanning 48 bases read in frame from base 1.

The source of this sequence is a male donor with ankylosing spondylitis or in good health (not recorded which). The rearranged segments are TRBV21-1 and TRBJ2-5; TRBD1 was called by the table and not checked on the DNA. TRBV21-1 counts as a pseudogene. Sequencing was performed on blood. The CDR3 reads CASSNKIRGYQETQYF. The bases read TGTGCCAGCAGCAATAAAATTAGGGGTTATCAAGAGACCCAGTACTTC.